In its sample, the clone carrying this TCR beta chain was seen a few times. The TCR beta CDR3 regions underwent amplification from RNA transcripts. Scientists carried out first-round RT-PCR using HTBI primers and then a second-round multiplex PCR. TCRdb fed the multiplex PCR reads into MiXCR, producing one record per CDR3 protein. The sample has a few hundred thousand distinct CDR3 sequences; around 16% are singletons. The study enrolled ophthalmopathy donors with moderate-to-severe activity, CAS ≥3, NOSPECS ≥4 and duration under 3 months. No donor had other autoimmune disease, uncontrolled infection, pregnancy or lactation. A roughly 10 ml volume of fresh peripheral blood provided the PBMCs. This specimen comes from a study of Graves' ophthalmopathy and Graves' hyperthyroidism. This sequence originates from a young woman with Graves' ophthalmopathy. The specimen was peripheral blood.

The CDR3: CATSRDRGVIQETQYF. The DNA of the CDR3 is TGTGCCACCAGCAGAGATAGGGGGGTAATCCAAGAGACCCAGTACTTC. This chain uses TRBV15 with TRBJ2-5; TRBD1 or TRBD2 may be the D gene (6 bases each). The CDR3 contains 16 residues. Germline CDR1 and CDR2: LNHNV and YYDKDF (reference sequence). Trimming took 0 bases from V and 1 from J, leaving 12 bases between them.